This TCR beta chain was retrieved from a study of CD8+ T cells in alopecia areata. Germline CDR1 is MGHRA and CDR2 is YSYEKL. The CDR3 consists of 14 residues. The V and J ends lost 1 base and 6 bases respectively, with 12 bases between them. In each case, RNA was isolated and then reverse transcribed into cDNA as the sequencing template. The protocol was immunoSEQ multiplex PCR, while the TCRdb copy is restricted to in-frame clones and leaves out a portion. Altogether roughly 150,000 clones are present, around 50% being singletons, with the ten largest covering about 6.4%. The sorting of PBMCs gave CD4+ and CD8+ T cells.

This sequence originates from a human donor with alopecia areata. The V call is TRBV4-1, the J call TRBJ1-1; D is undetermined. Sequencing was performed on CD4+ T cells sorted from blood. In DNA form, the CDR3 reads TGCGCCAGCAGCCAAGTGTCCGGTAGCGCTGAAGCTTTCTTT. Translating gives CASSQVSGSAEAFF.